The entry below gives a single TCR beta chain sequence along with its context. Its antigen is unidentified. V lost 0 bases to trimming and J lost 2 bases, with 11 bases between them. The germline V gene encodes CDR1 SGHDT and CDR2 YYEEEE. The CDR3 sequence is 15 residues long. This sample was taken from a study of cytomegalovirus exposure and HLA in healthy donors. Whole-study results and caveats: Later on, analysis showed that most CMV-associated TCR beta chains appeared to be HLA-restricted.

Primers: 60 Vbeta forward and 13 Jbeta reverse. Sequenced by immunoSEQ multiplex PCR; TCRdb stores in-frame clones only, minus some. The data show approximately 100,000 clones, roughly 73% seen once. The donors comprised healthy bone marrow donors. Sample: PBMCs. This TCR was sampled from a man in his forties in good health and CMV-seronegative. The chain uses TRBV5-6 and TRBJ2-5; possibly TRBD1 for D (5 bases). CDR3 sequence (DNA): TGTGCCAGCAGCTTGGGAATAGCAGGGCAAGAGACCCAGTACTTC. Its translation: CASSLGIAGQETQYF.